This T cell receptor beta chain was retrieved from a study of blood T cells in healthy people across ages. CDR1 and CDR2 from the germline V gene are MGHRA and YSYEKL. V shed 1 base and J 5 bases; nucleotides not matched to a gene: 8. This CDR3 contains 17 residues. The second PCR ran about 6 to 12 cycles with a sample-barcoded 5' primer and J-beta primers. TCRdb itself ran the 5' RACE reads through MiXCR, one entry per CDR3 protein. The sample gives some 900,000 distinct CDR3 sequences, about 44% of which show up once; about an eighth is in the top ten. As for this clonotype: The antigen is undetermined.

Study-wide results and limits: Not knowing donor CMV status may have confounded expanded clonotype changes. Diversity of TCR beta per million T cells declined in a roughly linear way with age. Any conclusive comparison of naive versus antigen-experienced cells was prevented by using unsorted PBMCs.

Each sample yielded at least 6 micrograms of PBMC total RNA. This TCR came from a man aged 30 to 45 in good health. The genes are TRBV4-1 and TRBJ2-1, with 10 bases that match TRBD1. Sequenced input: blood. CDR3 amino acids: CASSQVRGQGSHNEQFF. The CDR3 nucleotides read TGCGCCAGCAGCCAAGTTCGGGGACAGGGGTCCCACAATGAGCAGTTCTTC.